This TCR beta chain was obtained from a study of regulatory T cells in long-lasting Graves disease. Across the whole study: The term persistent Graves' disease signified upward of 5 years on antithyroid drugs with positive TSH receptor antibodies.

The authors built TCR beta libraries using iRepertoire HTBI primers and Arm-PCR of CDR3 regions. Each CDR3 protein gets one entry after TCRdb re-called the multiplex PCR reads with MiXCR. Of fewer than 450,000 distinct CDR3 sequences listed, about 25% are singletons. This clonotype has more than one count but fewer than ten. What it recognizes is unknown. CDR3 length: 16 residues. CDR1 and CDR2 (germline): MGHRA, YSYEKL. Deletions cut 3 bases from V and 8 bases from J, with 19 bases between. Time point described: persistent/refractory GD, antithyroid drugs over 5 years with positive TRAb. PBMCs provided the RNA from which the TCR library was made. In this cohort, patients came from an endocrinology department located in Xi'an, China. As collected, the peripheral blood samples measured roughly 8.6 milliliters each and went into EDTA tubes. General study points: Repertoires from persistent disease leaned toward TRBV28, TRBJ1-2 and TRBJ2-5.

The V gene is TRBV4-1, the J gene TRBJ1-4; the D gene is possibly TRBD1 (6 bases). This sample comprised peripheral blood mononuclear cells (PBMCs), obtained when the disease was refractory, from a patient treated with antithyroid drugs. This TCR was sampled from a female donor with Graves disease. CDR3: CASSQEGETSREKLFF. DNA of the CDR3: TGCGCCAGCAGCCAGGAGGGGGAGACGTCTCGGGAAAAACTGTTTTTT.